These 7 T cell receptor beta chains were sequenced from one sample in a study of blood T cell repertoires in COVID-19. The method was immunoSEQ multiplex PCR; TCRdb's version includes in-frame clones alone and lacks a portion of them. The sample holds some 150,000 clones; 80% to 85% are singletons and the top ten take approximately 9.1%. The sequencing sample was made of peripheral blood. These receptor sequences come from an older woman with active or convalescent COVID-19.

CDR3 bases: TGTGCCAGTAGAGCGAGCGATAATTCACCCCTCCACTTT. As protein: CASRASDNSPLHF. The V gene is TRBV19, the J gene TRBJ1-6; D remains ambiguous. This CDR3 spans 13 amino acids. CDR1 LNHDA and CDR2 SQIVND come from the germline V gene (reference sequence). V was trimmed by 6 bases and J by 5 bases, leaving 8 bases between them.

J is TRBJ2-2 and V is TRBV4-3, with a possible D match to TRBD1 (6 bases). The germline gives CDR1 LGHNA, CDR2 YSLEER. Trimming pared 2 bases from V and 4 bases from J, leaving 20 bases between. The length of the CDR3 is 18 residues. The CDR3 spells CASSQSFIGRGITGELFF. The CDR3 nucleotides are TGCGCCAGCAGCCAATCCTTCATCGGCAGGGGCATCACCGGGGAGCTGTTTTTT.

CDR3 in DNA: TGTGCCAGCAGTGAAAGCGGCGGGGGGTTCAGCACAGATACGCAGTATTTT. As protein: CASSESGGGFSTDTQYF. This chain joins TRBV6-1 and TRBJ2-3, with 8 bases lining up with TRBD2. CDR1 MNHNS and CDR2 SASEGT come from the germline V gene. V trimming: 2 bases; J trimming: 0 bases; junction bases outside the gene matches: 7. This CDR3 comprises 17 residues.

The chain uses TRBV27 and TRBJ1-3; 12 positions match TRBD1. The CDR3 totals 18 residues. Per the germline V gene, CDR1 is MNHEY and CDR2 is SMNVEV (reference sequence). Losses at the gene ends were 3 bases for V and 4 bases for J; bases not matched to a gene: 10. DNA for the CDR3: TGTGCCAGCAGTTTTTGGGACAGGGGGCCCCTCCCAGGAAACACCATATATTTT. Protein product: CASSFWDRGPLPGNTIYF.

The rearrangement links TRBV20-1 to TRBJ2-3; TRBD1 is a possible D gene (6 bases). This CDR3 region has 15 residues. Germline V gene sequence: CDR1 DFQATT, CDR2 SNEGSKA (reference sequence). V was pared by 3 bases and J by 4 bases, with 17 bases between. The DNA for the CDR3 is TGCAGTGCTAGTCAAGTGGGGGCCGGGGCAGATACGCAGTATTTT. Protein sequence: CSASQVGAGADTQYF.

The rearrangement links TRBV5-4 to TRBJ1-2, with a possible D match to TRBD1 (5 bases). This CDR3 contains 15 residues. V gave up 3 bases and J gave up 4 bases, with 16 bases separating them. Germline CDR1 reads SGHNT; CDR2 reads YYREEE (reference sequence). The CDR3: CASSSGEGASYGYTF. The DNA for the CDR3 is TGTGCCAGCAGCTCCGGCGAAGGGGCTTCCTATGGCTACACCTTC.

The chain couples TRBV5-6 to TRBJ2-2; perhaps TRBD2 as D (7 bases). CDR3 length: 16 residues. The germline gives CDR1 SGHDT, CDR2 YYEEEE. The V end lost 2 bases, the J end lost 5 bases, and 16 bases lay between the germline ends. DNA of the CDR3: TGTGCCAGCAGCTTATGGTACAGGGAGGGAACCGGGGAGCTGTTTTTT. It encodes CASSLWYREGTGELFF.